This TCR beta chain was identified during a study of T cells expressing NK-cell markers. From the 5' RACE reads, TCRdb lists one entry per CDR3 protein and no DNA. Reported are under 500,000 distinct CDR3 sequences; the ten largest clones contain 7.3%. Germline-derived CDR1 and CDR2 are DFQATT and SNEGSKA (reference sequence). The CDR3 runs 16 residues. V is TRBV20-1 and J is TRBJ2-1; TCRdb's D call of TRBD2 is untestable without DNA. Specimen: blood T cells: a sorted CD56 or NKG2C T cell subset, CD4+ or CD8+ T cells, or bulk PBMC T cells (not recorded which). The clonotype originates from a woman aged 18-69 years in good health. The CDR3 sequence: CSARGTSGNNNGEQFF.